The entry below gives a single T cell receptor beta chain sequence along with its context. Its antigen is undetermined. TCRdb re-called the multiplex PCR reads through MiXCR, storing one row per CDR3 protein. The sample comprises 120,000 or so distinct CDR3 sequences, about 20% of which are singletons, and roughly 3.5% rests with the top ten. CDR3 length equals 14 residues. Trimming pared 4 bases from V and 0 bases from J, leaving 9 bases between. Germline V lookup: CDR1 SGHAT, CDR2 FQNNGV. This entry comes from a study of breast tumors, draining lymph nodes, adjacent tissues. Study-wide results and caveats: Tumors had less TCR diversity than lymph nodes, more than nontumor tissue.

Breast cancer patients provided tissue from their axillary draining lymph nodes. This clonotype originated in a female donor with breast cancer. Some clones in this sample may be carry-over from other donors' samples. Sequencing was done on a sample of axillary lymph node tissue. V and J are TRBV11-2 and TRBJ1-1, with a tentative D call TRBD1 (5 bases). This CDR3 is CASSWDRMNTEAFF. Here the CDR3 DNA reads TGTGCCAGCAGCTGGGACCGTATGAACACTGAAGCTTTCTTT.